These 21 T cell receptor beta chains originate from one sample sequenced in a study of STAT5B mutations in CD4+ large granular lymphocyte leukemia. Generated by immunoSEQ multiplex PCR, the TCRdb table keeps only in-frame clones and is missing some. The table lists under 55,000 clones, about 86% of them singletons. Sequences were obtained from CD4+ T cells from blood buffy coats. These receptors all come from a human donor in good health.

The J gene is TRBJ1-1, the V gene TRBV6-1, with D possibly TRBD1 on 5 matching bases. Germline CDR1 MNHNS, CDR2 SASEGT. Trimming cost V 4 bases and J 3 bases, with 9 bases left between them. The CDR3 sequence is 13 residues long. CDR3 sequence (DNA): TGTGCCAGCAGTGTGGGGGGGTACACTGAAGCTTTCTTT. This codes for CASSVGGYTEAFF.

For the CDR3, the DNA is TGTGCCTGGGTCCTTGTGGGACAGCCGCCTTATGGCTACACCTTC. Protein product: CAWVLVGQPPYGYTF. The genes are TRBV30 and TRBJ1-2; 7 bases match TRBD1. Germline CDR1 and CDR2: GTSNPN and SVGIG (reference sequence). The V segment lost 5 bases and the J segment 5 bases; nucleotides outside the gene matches: 14. The CDR3 has 15 residues.

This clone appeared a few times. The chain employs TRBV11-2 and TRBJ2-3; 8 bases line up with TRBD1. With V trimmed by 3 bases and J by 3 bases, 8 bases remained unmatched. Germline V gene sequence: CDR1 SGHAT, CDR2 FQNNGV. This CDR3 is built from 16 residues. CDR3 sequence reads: CASSFLKQGATDTQYF. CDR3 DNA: TGTGCCAGCAGCTTTCTCAAGCAGGGGGCAACAGATACGCAGTATTTT.

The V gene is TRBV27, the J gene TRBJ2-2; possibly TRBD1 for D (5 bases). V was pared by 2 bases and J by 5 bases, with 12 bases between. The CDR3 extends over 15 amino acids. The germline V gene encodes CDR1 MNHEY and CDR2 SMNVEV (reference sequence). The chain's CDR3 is CASSLGTGRTGELFF. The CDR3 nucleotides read TGTGCCAGCAGTTTAGGAACAGGTCGGACCGGGGAGCTGTTTTTT.

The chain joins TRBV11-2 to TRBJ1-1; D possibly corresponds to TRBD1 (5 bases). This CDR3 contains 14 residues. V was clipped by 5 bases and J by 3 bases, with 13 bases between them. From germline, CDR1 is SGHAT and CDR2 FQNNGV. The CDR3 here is CASSQAQGYTEAFF. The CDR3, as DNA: TGTGCCAGCAGCCAGGCCCAGGGTTACACTGAAGCTTTCTTT.

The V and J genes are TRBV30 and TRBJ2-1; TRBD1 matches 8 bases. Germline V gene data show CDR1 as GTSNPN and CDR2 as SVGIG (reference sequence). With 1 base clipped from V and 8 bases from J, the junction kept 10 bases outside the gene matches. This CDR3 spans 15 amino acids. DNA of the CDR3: TGTGCCTGGAGTGGCGGCCGGCAGGGGGCCTATGAGCAGTTCTTC. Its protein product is CAWSGGRQGAYEQFF.

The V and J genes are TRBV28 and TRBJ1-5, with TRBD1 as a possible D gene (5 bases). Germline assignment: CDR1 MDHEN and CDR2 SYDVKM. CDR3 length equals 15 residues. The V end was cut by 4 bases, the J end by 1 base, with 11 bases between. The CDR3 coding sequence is TGTGCCAGCAGTTCTCGCCGGGGGAGCAATCAGCCCCAGCATTTT. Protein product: CASSSRRGSNQPQHF.

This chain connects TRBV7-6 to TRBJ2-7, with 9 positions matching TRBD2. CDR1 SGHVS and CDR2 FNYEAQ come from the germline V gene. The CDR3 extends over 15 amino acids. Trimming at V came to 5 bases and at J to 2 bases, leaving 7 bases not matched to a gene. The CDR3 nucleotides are TGTGCCAGCAGCAACTCTAGCGGGGCTCCCTACGAGCAGTACTTC. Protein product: CASSNSSGAPYEQYF.

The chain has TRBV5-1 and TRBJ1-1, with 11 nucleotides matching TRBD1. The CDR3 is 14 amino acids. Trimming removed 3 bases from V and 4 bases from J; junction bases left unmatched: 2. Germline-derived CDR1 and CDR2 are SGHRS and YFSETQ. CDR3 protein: CASSSGTGGTEAFF. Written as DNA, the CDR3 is TGCGCCAGCAGCTCAGGGACAGGGGGCACTGAAGCTTTCTTT.

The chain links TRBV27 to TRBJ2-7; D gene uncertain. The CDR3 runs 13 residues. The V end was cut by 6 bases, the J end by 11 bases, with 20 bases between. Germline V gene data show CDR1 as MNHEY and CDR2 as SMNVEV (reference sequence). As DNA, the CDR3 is TGTGCCAGCAGCCTCCGTGGAGAGAGCTTGGAGTACTTC. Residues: CASSLRGESLEYF.

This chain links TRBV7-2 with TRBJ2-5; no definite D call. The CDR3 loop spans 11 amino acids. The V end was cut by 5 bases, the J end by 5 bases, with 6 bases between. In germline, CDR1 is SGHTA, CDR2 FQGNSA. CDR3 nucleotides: TGTGCCAGCAGCCGACGGGAGACCCAGTACTTC. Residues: CASSRRETQYF.

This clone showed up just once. This chain's CDR3 is CSVEGTAKSYEQYF. CDR3 sequence (DNA): TGCAGCGTTGAAGGGACAGCCAAGTCCTACGAGCAGTACTTC. The rearrangement links TRBV29-1 to TRBJ2-7; D might be TRBD1 (6 bases). Germline CDR1 SQVTM, CDR2 ANQGSEA. Trimming shortened V by 1 base and J by 1 base, and 11 bases separated the two germline ends. CDR3 length: 14 amino acids.

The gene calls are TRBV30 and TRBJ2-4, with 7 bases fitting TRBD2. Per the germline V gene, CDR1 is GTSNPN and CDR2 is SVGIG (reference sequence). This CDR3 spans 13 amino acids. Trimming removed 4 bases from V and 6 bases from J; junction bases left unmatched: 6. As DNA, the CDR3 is TGTGCCTGGAAGGTTGGCGGGGGAAACATTCAGTACTTC. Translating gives CAWKVGGGNIQYF.

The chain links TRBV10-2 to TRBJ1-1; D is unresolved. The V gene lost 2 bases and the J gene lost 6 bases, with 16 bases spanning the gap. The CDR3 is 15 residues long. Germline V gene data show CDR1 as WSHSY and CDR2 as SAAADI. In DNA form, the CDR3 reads TGCGCCAGCAGTGAGACGAGGGTCGGAGCAGCTGAAGCTTTCTTT. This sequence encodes CASSETRVGAAEAFF.

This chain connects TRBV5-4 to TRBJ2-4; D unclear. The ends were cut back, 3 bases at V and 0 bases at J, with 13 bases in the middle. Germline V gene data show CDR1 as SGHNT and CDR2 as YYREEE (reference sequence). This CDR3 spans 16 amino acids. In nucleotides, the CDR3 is TGTGCCAGCAGCTCGGCTTTGACTTTAGCCAAAAACATTCAGTACTTC. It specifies CASSSALTLAKNIQYF. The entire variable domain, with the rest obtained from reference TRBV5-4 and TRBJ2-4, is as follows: ETGVTQSPTHLIKTRGQQVTLRCSSQSGHNTVSWYQQALGQGPQFIFQYYREEENGRGNFPPRFSGLQFPNYSSELNVNALELDDSALYLCASSSALTLAKNIQYFGAGTRLSVL.

The CDR3 sequence: CASSPQLAGGADTQYF. The CDR3, as DNA: TGTGCCAGCTCACCACAGTTAGCGGGAGGCGCAGATACGCAGTATTTT. This chain uses TRBV18 with TRBJ2-3; 10 positions match TRBD2. The CDR3 has 16 amino acids. The germline CDR1 and CDR2 sequences are KGHSH and LQKENI. The J segment lost 4 bases and the V segment lost 1 base, leaving 5 bases of the junction unmatched.

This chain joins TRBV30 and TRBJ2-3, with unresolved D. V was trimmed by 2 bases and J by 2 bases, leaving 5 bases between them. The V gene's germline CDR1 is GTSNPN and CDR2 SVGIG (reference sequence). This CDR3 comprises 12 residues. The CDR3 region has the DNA TGTGCCTGGAGTCCCCACACAGATACGCAGTATTTT. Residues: CAWSPHTDTQYF.

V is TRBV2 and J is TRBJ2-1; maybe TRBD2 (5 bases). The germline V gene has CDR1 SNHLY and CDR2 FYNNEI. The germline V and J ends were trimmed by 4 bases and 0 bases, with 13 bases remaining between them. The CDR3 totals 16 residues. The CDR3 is CASSGATGSSYNEQFF. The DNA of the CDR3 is TGTGCCAGCAGTGGGGCGACGGGAAGCTCCTACAATGAGCAGTTCTTC. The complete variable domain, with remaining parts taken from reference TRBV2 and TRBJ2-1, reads EPEVTQTPSHQVTQMGQEVILRCVPISNHLYFYWYRQILGQKVEFLVSFYNNEISEKSEIFDDQFSVERPDGSNFTLKIRSTKLEDSAMYFCASSGATGSSYNEQFFGPGTRLTVL.

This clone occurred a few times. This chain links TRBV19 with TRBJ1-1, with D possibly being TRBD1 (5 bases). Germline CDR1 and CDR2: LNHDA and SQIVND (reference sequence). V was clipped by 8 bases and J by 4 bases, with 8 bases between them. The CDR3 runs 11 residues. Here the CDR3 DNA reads TGTGCCAGTGGGGGGGGCACTGAAGCTTTCTTT. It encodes CASGGGTEAFF.

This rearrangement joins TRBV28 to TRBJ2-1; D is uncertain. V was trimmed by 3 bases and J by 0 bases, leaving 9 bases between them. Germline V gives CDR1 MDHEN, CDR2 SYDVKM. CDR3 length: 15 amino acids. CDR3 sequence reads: CASSLERHSYNEQFF. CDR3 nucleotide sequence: TGTGCCAGCAGTTTGGAGCGCCACTCCTACAATGAGCAGTTCTTC.

The CDR3 loop is CSVAQDTIYF. The CDR3 region has the DNA TGCAGCGTTGCCCAAGACACCATATATTTT. The chain links TRBV29-1 to TRBJ1-3; no reliable D call. This CDR3 is 10 amino acids long. The germline CDR1 and CDR2 sequences are SQVTM and ANQGSEA. V gave up 4 bases and J gave up 8 bases, with 6 bases separating them.